Included here is one TCR beta chain sequence, with context. Its antigen is as yet unknown. The data are from a study of T cell clones after liver transplantation. For the study at large: Patients counted as tolerant after at least one year off all immunosuppression, enzymes not exceeding twice normal.

Study-level results: In two subjects, few donor cells limited the measurable donor-reactive repertoire. Compared with third party-reactive sequences, donor-reactive ones declined more, independent of withdrawal success.

Sequenced by immunoSEQ multiplex PCR; TCRdb stores in-frame clones only, minus some. The table records roughly 70,000 clones, 90% of them present only once. The germline gives CDR1 SEHNR, CDR2 FQNEAQ (reference sequence). Trimming removed 8 bases at V and 7 bases at J, with 17 bases between. This CDR3 is built from 13 residues. The sample consisted of CD4+ T cells from blood, taken before liver transplant. V is TRBV7-9 and J is TRBJ1-2; no firm D call. This sequence originates from a human donor who received a liver transplant. CDR3 amino acids: CASQLAVGSGYTF. DNA for the CDR3: TGTGCCAGCCAACTAGCGGTAGGGAGTGGCTACACCTTC.